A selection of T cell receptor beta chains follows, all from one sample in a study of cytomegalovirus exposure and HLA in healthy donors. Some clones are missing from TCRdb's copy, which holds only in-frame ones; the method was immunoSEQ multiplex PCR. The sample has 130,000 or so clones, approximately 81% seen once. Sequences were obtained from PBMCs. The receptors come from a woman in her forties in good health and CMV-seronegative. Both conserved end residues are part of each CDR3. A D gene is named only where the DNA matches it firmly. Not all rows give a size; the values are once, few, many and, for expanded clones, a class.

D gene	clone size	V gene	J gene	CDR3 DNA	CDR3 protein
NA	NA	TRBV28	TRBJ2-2	TGTGCCAGCAGTTCTTTGGGGGGGCGGAGCGGGGAGCTGTTTTTT	CASSSLGGRSGELFF
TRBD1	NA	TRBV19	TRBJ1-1	TGTGCCAGTAGTATCCCAGGGGGTGCTCGGACTGAAGCTTTCTTT	CASSIPGGARTEAFF
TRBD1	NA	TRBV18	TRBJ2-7	TGTGCCAGCTCACCCCCCGGACAGGGGGCTTACGAGCAGTACTTC	CASSPPGQGAYEQYF
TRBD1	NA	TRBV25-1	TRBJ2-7	TGTGCCAGCAGCAGATCGACAGGGGCGAACACCTACGAGCAGTACTTC	CASSRSTGANTYEQYF
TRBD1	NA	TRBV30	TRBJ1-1	TGTGCCTGGGCCCATAGGGGGCGGGACACTGAAGCTTTCTTT	CAWAHRGRDTEAFF
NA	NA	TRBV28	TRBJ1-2	TGTGCCAGCAGTTCTCACAGCTATGGCTACACCTTC	CASSSHSYGYTF
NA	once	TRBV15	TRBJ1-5	TGTGCCACCAGCAGAGATTGGGGGGGGGTGGCCCAGCATTTT	CATSRDWGGVAQHF
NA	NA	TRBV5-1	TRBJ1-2	TGCGCCAGCAGCTGGGGTTGGGGAGGGCAAGATGGCTACACCTTC	CASSWGWGGQDGYTF
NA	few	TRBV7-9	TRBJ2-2	TGTGCCAGCAGGCTAGGGGTTAACACCGGGGAGCTGTTTTTT	CASRLGVNTGELFF
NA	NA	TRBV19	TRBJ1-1	TGTGCCAGTAGTAGGAGGTTTGGCACTGAAGCTTTCTTT	CASSRRFGTEAFF
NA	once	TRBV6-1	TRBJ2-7	TGTGCCAGCAGTTATCTCCCTGGGGGCGGCGAGCAGTACTTC	CASSYLPGGGEQYF
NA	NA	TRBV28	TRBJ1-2	TGTGCCAGCAGTTCTTCTGTAAATGGCTACACCTTC	CASSSSVNGYTF
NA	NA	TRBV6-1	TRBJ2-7	TGTGCCAGCAGTGTTAGTCGGGGGATTGGTTACGAGCAGTACTTC	CASSVSRGIGYEQYF
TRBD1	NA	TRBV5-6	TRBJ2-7	TGTGCCAGCAGGCCTGGGACAGATCCCGAGCAGTACTTC	CASRPGTDPEQYF
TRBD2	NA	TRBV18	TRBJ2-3	TGTGCCAGCTCATTAGTACGAGGGACTAGCGGGAGTAAGGTCACAGATACGCAGTATTTT	CASSLVRGTSGSKVTDTQYF
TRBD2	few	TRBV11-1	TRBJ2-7	TGTGCCAGCAGCCAAACTAGCGGGAGGAGGTACGAGCAGTACTTC	CASSQTSGRRYEQYF
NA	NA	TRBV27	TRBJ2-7	TGTGCCAGCAGGCGCCAACAGGGCTACGAGCAGTACTTC	CASRRQQGYEQYF
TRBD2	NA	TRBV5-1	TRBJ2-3	TGCGCCAGCAGCTTGATGGGACTAGCGGGCGAGTCGAGTACGCAGTATTTT	CASSLMGLAGESSTQYF
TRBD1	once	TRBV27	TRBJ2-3	TGTGCCAGCAGTTGGGACAGGGCCACAGATACGCAGTATTTT	CASSWDRATDTQYF
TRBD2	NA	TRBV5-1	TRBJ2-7	TGCGCCAGCAGCTTGGCCGTTGGACTAGCCTACGAGCAGTACTTC	CASSLAVGLAYEQYF
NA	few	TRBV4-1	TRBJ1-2	TGCGCCAGCAGGCACAGGGTTGGTTATGGCTACACCTTC	CASRHRVGYGYTF
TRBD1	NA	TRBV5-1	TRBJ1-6	TGCGCCAGCAGTTGGGACAGAAACAATTCACCCCTCCACTTT	CASSWDRNNSPLHF
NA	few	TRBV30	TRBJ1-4	TGTGCCTGGAGGGCCCTCACCTTCGATGAAAAACTGTTTTTT	CAWRALTFDEKLFF
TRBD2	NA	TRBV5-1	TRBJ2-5	TGCGCCAGCAGCAACGGACTAGCGGGGACCCCGGAGACCCAGTACTTC	CASSNGLAGTPETQYF
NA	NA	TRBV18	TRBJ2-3	TGTGCCAGCTCACCACTAACAGGGAGCACAGATACGCAGTATTTT	CASSPLTGSTDTQYF
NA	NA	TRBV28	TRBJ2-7	TGTGCCAGCAGATCTACTCTCGCCACCCGAACCTACGAGCAGTACTTC	CASRSTLATRTYEQYF
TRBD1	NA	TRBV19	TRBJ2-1	TGTGCCAGTATGGGACAGGGGGCCAACAATGAGCAGTTCTTC	CASMGQGANNEQFF
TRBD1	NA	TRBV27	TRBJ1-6	TGTGCCAGCAGTCTAGGACCGGGACAGGGGCCTCGACGGGGATCACCCCTCCACTTT	CASSLGPGQGPRRGSPLHF
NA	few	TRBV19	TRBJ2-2	TGTGCCAGTAGGTCTCGGGCTAGCGATACCGGGGAGCTGTTTTTT	CASRSRASDTGELFF
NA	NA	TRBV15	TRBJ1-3	TGTGCCACCAGCGGGGGCGACTCTGGAAACACCATATATTTT	CATSGGDSGNTIYF
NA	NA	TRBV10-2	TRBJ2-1	TGCGCCAGCAGTGAGCCCTCGGTCTTTAGCTCCTACAATGAGCAGTTCTTC	CASSEPSVFSSYNEQFF
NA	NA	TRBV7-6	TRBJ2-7	TGTGCCAGCAGCTTAGTCGGCTACGAGCAGTACTTC	CASSLVGYEQYF
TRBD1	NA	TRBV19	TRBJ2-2	TGTGCCAGTAGTATCCTAACTACAGGGGCTAGGGGCGGGGAGCTGTTTTTT	CASSILTTGARGGELFF
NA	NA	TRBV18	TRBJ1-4	TGTGCCAGCTCACCGAAAATGGGCGAAAAACTGTTTTTT	CASSPKMGEKLFF
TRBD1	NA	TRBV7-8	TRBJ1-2	TGTGCCAGCAGCTCTGGGACAGGGGGCTACACCTTC	CASSSGTGGYTF
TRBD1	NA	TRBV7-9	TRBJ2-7	TGTGCCAGCAGCTTAGATCGGACAGGGGGCTACGAGCAGTACTTC	CASSLDRTGGYEQYF
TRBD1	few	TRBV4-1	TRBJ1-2	TGCGCCAGCAGCCAAGATACCAGGGGGAACTATGGCTACACCTTC	CASSQDTRGNYGYTF
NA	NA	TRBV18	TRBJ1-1	TGTGCCAGCTCACCCCCTACCTCCCGCGCCTCGGGATCCGTAATAGCTAGACGTGAAGCTTTCTTT	CASSPPTSRASGSVIARREAFF
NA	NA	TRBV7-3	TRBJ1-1	TGTGCCAGCACCATAGGGGGTAACACTGAAGCTTTCTTT	CASTIGGNTEAFF
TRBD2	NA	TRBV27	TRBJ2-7	TGTGCCAGCAGCAATAGCGGGAGGGCCCTCGAGCAGTACTTC	CASSNSGRALEQYF
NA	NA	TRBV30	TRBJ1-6	TGTGCCTGGAGTGTCGCGGGAGGTAATTCACCCCTCCACTTT	CAWSVAGGNSPLHF
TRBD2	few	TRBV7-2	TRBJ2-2	TGTGCCAGCACACACAGGGTCTTTAGCGGGAGGGCCTCCGGGGAGCTGTTTTTT	CASTHRVFSGRASGELFF
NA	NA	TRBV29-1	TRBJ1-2	TGCAGCGTTGAAGAAACGGGGTACAACTATGGCTACACCTTC	CSVEETGYNYGYTF
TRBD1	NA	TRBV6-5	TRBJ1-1	TGTGCCAGCAGTTACGAGCCGGGACAGTGGACTGAAGCTTTCTTT	CASSYEPGQWTEAFF
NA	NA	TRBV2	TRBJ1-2	TGTGCCAGCAGTAGCCCAGTGACAGGAGTCTATGGCTACACCTTC	CASSSPVTGVYGYTF
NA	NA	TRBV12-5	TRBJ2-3	TGTGCTAGTGGTTTGGCTGTAGGGGAGGTTTGGACAGATACGCAGTATTTT	CASGLAVGEVWTDTQYF
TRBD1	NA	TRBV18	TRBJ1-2	TGTGCCAGCTCACCAGAGGGGGCGGCCCAGCACTATGGCTACACCTTC	CASSPEGAAQHYGYTF
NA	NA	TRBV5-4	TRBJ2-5	TGTGCCAGCAGCTTGGCCTCGGGGGAGACCCAGTACTTC	CASSLASGETQYF
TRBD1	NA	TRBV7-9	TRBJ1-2	TGTGCCAGCAGCCTAGACAAGGGGGCCCGTGGCTACACCTTC	CASSLDKGARGYTF
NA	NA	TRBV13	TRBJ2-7	TGTGCCAGCAGCCAGACGGACAGCGCCTACGAGCAGTACTTC	CASSQTDSAYEQYF
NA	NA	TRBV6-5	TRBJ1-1	TGTGCCAGCAGTTTGGACAGAAACACTGAAGCTTTCTTT	CASSLDRNTEAFF
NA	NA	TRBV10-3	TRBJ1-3	TGTGCCATCAGTGAGATCCGGGGAAGTTCTGGAAACACCATATATTTT	CAISEIRGSSGNTIYF
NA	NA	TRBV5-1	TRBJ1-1	TGCGCCAGCAGCTTGGAGGAGGGCTCGGGGGAAGCTTTCTTT	CASSLEEGSGEAFF
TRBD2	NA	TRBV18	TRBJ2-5	TGTGCCAGCTCACCACCGGGAGCGGGGGCGTTTGGTGAGACCCAGTACTTC	CASSPPGAGAFGETQYF
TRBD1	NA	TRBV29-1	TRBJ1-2	TGCAGCGTTGAAGGGACAGGGCCACTTAACTATGGCTACACCTTC	CSVEGTGPLNYGYTF
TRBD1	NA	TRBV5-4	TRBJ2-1	TGTGCCAGCAGCTTCCCAGGGGGCAATGAGCAGTTCTTC	CASSFPGGNEQFF
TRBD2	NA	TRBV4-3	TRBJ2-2	TGCGCCAGCAGCCAAGGGGCTAGCGGAAACACCGGGGAGCTGTTTTTT	CASSQGASGNTGELFF